The text below deals with one TCR beta chain. Its antigen is unknown. The CDR3 end falls 3 residues outside the read, so it is completed with the germline J gene. V was cut by 6 bases and J by 3 bases, with 9 bases left in between. CDR1 MDHEN and CDR2 SYDVKM come from the germline V gene. The CDR3 covers 13 residues. The sample originates from a study of T cells in women clearing cervical HPV infection. As for the study in general: Case blood was drawn when the lesion was first found; control blood after infection became undetectable.

Study results and limitations: Cases and controls were distinguished at AUC around 0.8 by richness and V genes. Controls had more TRBV6-7 (approximately 0.16%) than cases (roughly 0.11%).

Sequencing used immunoSEQ multiplex PCR; TCRdb keeps in-frame clones, though not all of them. The sample has around 38,000 clones. The sequence was obtained from a woman aged 18 to 75 with a cervical HPV16 infection that either progressed to CIN3+ or cleared (not recorded which). The chain combines TRBV28 with TRBJ1-3; tentative D call: TRBD1 (5 bases). The sample comprised blood buffy coat. Incomplete CDR3 DNA: TGTGCCAGCAGAAGGGGACTTGGAAACACC. Its protein product is CASRRGLGNT. The entire CDR3 reads CASRRGLGNTIYF.